This T cell receptor beta chain appears in the sequencing data of a study of regulatory T cells in long-lasting Graves disease. Sample time point: persistent/refractory GD, antithyroid drugs over 5 years with positive TRAb. The TCR library was prepared using RNA isolated from PBMCs. With iRepertoire HTBI primers and Arm-PCR of CDR3 regions, TCR beta libraries were built. A single record per CDR3 protein comes from TCRdb applying MiXCR to the multiplex PCR reads. Of 700,000 or so distinct CDR3 sequences detected, around 30% appear once; the ten largest clones hold about 42%. The CDR3 extends over 15 amino acids. Germline V gene sequence: CDR1 MNHNS, CDR2 SASEGT. Trimming stripped 5 bases from V and 9 bases from J, with 20 bases between.

The V gene is TRBV6-1, the J gene TRBJ1-3, with D possibly matching TRBD1 (6 bases). The source is a female donor with Graves disease. Sequenced material: peripheral blood mononuclear cells (PBMCs), taken when the disease was refractory, from a patient treated with antithyroid drugs. The CDR3 reads CASSTTTGPEGTIYF. Written as DNA, the CDR3 is TGTGCCAGCAGTACCACGACAGGCCCCGAGGGCACCATATATTTT.